One sample yielded the 29 T cell receptor beta chains listed below, sequenced in a study of monozygotic twins with inflammatory bowel disease. Reanalyzing the 5' RACE reads, TCRdb keeps one entry per CDR3 protein, without DNA. The sample table includes approximately 330,000 distinct CDR3 sequences. The source material was blood. The source of these receptors is a human donor with ulcerative colitis or Crohn's disease, or a healthy co-twin of an affected twin (not recorded which).

This chain joins TRBV28 and TRBJ2-7; no DNA is available, so the TRBD2 call from TCRdb remains unchecked. The CDR3 totals 14 residues. Germline V gene sequence: CDR1 MDHEN, CDR2 SYDVKM. This CDR3 is CAAGTSGSRGEQYF.

V usage is TRBV4-1 and J usage is TRBJ2-7; as DNA is missing, the TRBD2 call by TCRdb cannot be tested. Germline loops: CDR1 MGHRA, CDR2 YSYEKL. This CDR3 spans 15 amino acids. The CDR3: CASSPALAASYEQYF.

The CDR3: CASSPLDPGTPNTIYF. The J gene is TRBJ1-3, the V gene TRBV18; TCRdb's D gene call, TRBD1, goes unchecked for lack of DNA. The CDR3 has 16 residues. From germline, CDR1 is KGHSH and CDR2 LQKENI.

The chain has TRBV2 and TRBJ1-2; the TCRdb call, TRBD1, lacks DNA for checking. Looked up from germline, CDR1 is SNHLY and CDR2 is FYNNEI. The CDR3 has 12 residues. The chain's CDR3 is CASTETGDGYTF.

The chain has TRBV20-1 and TRBJ2-3; the D call of TRBD1 rests on TCRdb alone, since no DNA is present to check it. Germline assignment: CDR1 DFQATT and CDR2 SNEGSKA (reference sequence). The CDR3 loop spans 15 amino acids. CDR3 protein: CSARAGQGVPDTQYF.

The chain combines TRBV20-1 with TRBJ2-1; TCRdb returns TRBD2, unconfirmable since there is no DNA. This CDR3 contains 16 residues. Germline CDR1 reads DFQATT; CDR2 reads SNEGSKA (reference sequence). The CDR3 here is CSAKSLAPLSYNEQFF.

The CDR3 is CASSTNRGLAGRLMLEQFF. J is TRBJ2-1 and V is TRBV4-2; TCRdb's D call, TRBD2, is unchecked because there is no DNA. Germline V CDR1 and CDR2: LGHNA, YNFKEQ. The CDR3 is 19 residues long.

The chain carries TRBV29-1 and TRBJ2-3. This CDR3 has 12 amino acids. Looked up from germline, CDR1 is SQVTM and CDR2 is ANQGSEA. CDR3 residues: CSVEGYDDTQYF.

The chain has TRBV24-1 and TRBJ1-4; the TCRdb D gene call, TRBD1, has no DNA to confirm it. Germline values: CDR1 KGHDR, CDR2 SFDVKD. The CDR3 is 15 residues long. CDR3 sequence: CATSDAEGPYEKLFF.

This chain connects TRBV6-5 to TRBJ2-1; TCRdb's D call of TRBD1 is untestable without DNA. Germline V gene sequence: CDR1 MNHEY, CDR2 SVGAGI. CDR3 length equals 11 residues. The CDR3 sequence is CASDQGDEQFF.

V gene TRBV25-1 combines with J gene TRBJ1-3. Germline CDR1 MGHDK, CDR2 SYGVNS. The CDR3 length is 14 residues. The CDR3 reads CASTEAGIGNTIYF.

The chain uses TRBV29-1 and TRBJ2-2; TCRdb proposes TRBD1, but this gene call is untestable without DNA. The CDR3 has 13 residues. Germline V gene data show CDR1 as SQVTM and CDR2 as ANQGSEA. CDR3: CSAGTLLTGELFF.

The CDR3 protein is CASSLDLATKSSNEKLFF. The chain links TRBV7-6 to TRBJ1-4. Germline-derived CDR1 and CDR2 are SGHVS and FNYEAQ. The CDR3 is 18 residues long.

The CDR3 reads CASSGVTSSYEQYF. The V gene is TRBV5-6, the J gene TRBJ2-7. The CDR3 spans 14 residues. Germline-derived CDR1 and CDR2 are SGHDT and YYEEEE.

The chain recombines TRBV6-5 with TRBJ2-7; TCRdb names TRBD2, which stays unverified in the absence of DNA. The CDR3 runs 13 residues. Looked up from germline, CDR1 is MNHEY and CDR2 is SVGAGI. The chain's CDR3 is CASSYREGYEQYF.

The genes are TRBV28 and TRBJ1-5. In germline, CDR1 is MDHEN, CDR2 SYDVKM. This CDR3 is 15 amino acids long. The CDR3 is CASRGTIHSNQPQHF.

The rearrangement uses TRBV28 and TRBJ2-7; checking the TCRdb D call of TRBD2 is not possible without DNA. Germline V gene sequence: CDR1 MDHEN, CDR2 SYDVKM. The CDR3 runs 13 residues. The CDR3 sequence is CASRERGTYEQYF.

This chain joins TRBV20-1 and TRBJ2-4; the D call from TCRdb, TRBD1, cannot be confirmed without DNA. Germline V lookup: CDR1 DFQATT, CDR2 SNEGSKA (reference sequence). This CDR3 contains 13 residues. The CDR3 loop is CSALGQGRGIQYF.

The rearrangement joins TRBV28 to TRBJ2-1; the TCRdb D gene call, TRBD2, has no DNA to confirm it. This CDR3 region has 13 residues. Germline values: CDR1 MDHEN, CDR2 SYDVKM. The CDR3 loop is CASSSRGRFEQFF.

This chain connects TRBV29-1 to TRBJ1-4. The CDR3 has 11 residues. Germline V lookup: CDR1 SQVTM, CDR2 ANQGSEA. CDR3 sequence reads: CSVTVNEKLFF.

The V and J genes are TRBV5-1 and TRBJ2-2. Germline loops: CDR1 SGHRS, CDR2 YFSETQ. The CDR3 sequence is 13 residues long. This CDR3 is CASPFNNTGELFF. The whole variable domain, filled in from reference TRBV5-1 and TRBJ2-2, reads KAGVTQTPRYLIKTRGQQVTLSCSPISGHRSVSWYQQTPGQGLQFLFEYFSETQRNKGNFPGRFSGRQFSNSRSEMNVSTLELGDSALYLCASPFNNTGELFFGEGSRLTVL.

The V and J genes are TRBV4-2 and TRBJ2-3. The CDR3 is 15 residues long. Germline V gene lookup returns CDR1 LGHNA and CDR2 YNFKEQ. The CDR3 protein is CASSQEELAADTQYF.

The rearrangement uses TRBV29-1 and TRBJ1-5. The CDR3 is 13 residues long. Germline loops: CDR1 SQVTM, CDR2 ANQGSEA. CDR3 region: CSGKTGPNQPQHF.

The chain employs TRBV10-3 and TRBJ2-3; absent DNA, TCRdb's TRBD2 call cannot be checked. Per the germline V gene, CDR1 is ENHRY and CDR2 is SYGVKD. CDR3 length equals 16 residues. The CDR3 loop reads CAISERGGGYTDTQYF.

V and J are TRBV12-3 or TRBV12-4 and TRBJ2-2; checking the TCRdb D call of TRBD1 is not possible without DNA. The CDR3 extends over 14 amino acids. CDR3: CASSFTRATGELFF.

The V call is TRBV5-1, the J call TRBJ2-1; no DNA is available, so the TRBD1 call from TCRdb remains unchecked. Germline V lookup: CDR1 SGHRS, CDR2 YFSETQ. The CDR3 sequence is 16 residues long. The CDR3 region is CASSLGQQAVYNEQFF.

The rearrangement links TRBV15 to TRBJ1-5. CDR1 is LNHNV, CDR2 YYDKDF, per germline (reference sequence). The CDR3 runs to 15 residues. The CDR3 loop reads CATSRVGYSNQPQHF.

The genes are TRBV7-9 and TRBJ2-7; TCRdb's assignment of TRBD2 cannot be checked, as there is no DNA. Germline assignment: CDR1 SEHNR and CDR2 FQNEAQ (reference sequence). The CDR3 covers 17 residues. The CDR3 loop reads CASSLDLGSGHSYEQYF.

The J gene is TRBJ2-1, the V gene TRBV28; TCRdb picks TRBD2, but there is no DNA to check that call. The CDR3 is 14 residues long. The germline CDR1 and CDR2 sequences are MDHEN and SYDVKM. The CDR3 protein is CASGRAGTKNEQFF.